Following are 18 T cell receptor beta chains from one sample sequenced in a study of blood T cells in healthy people across ages. The use of a sample-barcoded 5' primer and a J-beta primer mix characterized a second PCR of about 7 to 12 cycles. Each CDR3 protein gets one entry after TCRdb re-called the 5' RACE reads with MiXCR. This table holds over a million distinct CDR3 sequences, around 59% found once. Sequencing input: blood. The origin of the receptors is a man younger than 35 in good health.

The J gene is TRBJ2-3, the V gene TRBV4-1; 12 bases fit TRBD2. The V segment lost 4 bases and the J segment 5 bases; nucleotides outside the gene matches: 7. This CDR3 contains 16 residues. Germline V gene sequence: CDR1 MGHRA, CDR2 YSYEKL. As DNA, the CDR3 is TGCGCCAGCAGCCCGGGACTAGCGGGTCCAAAAGATACGCAGTATTTT. It encodes CASSPGLAGPKDTQYF.

This chain uses TRBV11-1 with TRBJ2-3; TRBD1 aligns across 7 bases. The CDR3 has 14 residues. The trim removed 3 bases at V and 11 bases at J, leaving 11 bases unmatched. Germline lookup yields CDR1 SGHAT and CDR2 FQDESV (reference sequence). CDR3 nucleotide sequence: TGTGCCAGCAGCTTGTCGGGACAGTCAAAGATGCAGTATTTT. Protein sequence: CASSLSGQSKMQYF. Variable domain in full (rest from reference TRBV11-1 and TRBJ2-3): EAEVAQSPRYKITEKSQAVAFWCDPISGHATLYWYRQILGQGPELLVQFQDESVVDDSQLPKDRFSAERLKGVDSTLKIQPAELGDSAMYLCASSLSGQSKMQYFGPGTRLTVL.

Here the CDR3 reads CAISGGESYEQYF. In DNA, the CDR3 is TGTGCCATCAGTGGGGGGGAGTCCTACGAGCAGTACTTC. The genes are TRBV10-3 and TRBJ2-7; TRBD2 might be the D (6 bases). Germline V gene data show CDR1 as ENHRY and CDR2 as SYGVKD. The CDR3 is 13 residues long. Trimming cost V 4 bases and J 1 base, with 8 bases left between them.

The table lists this clonotype with a few counts. CDR3 sequence reads: CASSGHSSYNEQFF. The CDR3 bases are TGCGCCAGCAGCGGTCACAGCTCCTACAATGAGCAGTTCTTC. The J gene is TRBJ2-1, the V gene TRBV4-1; D remains unclear. The CDR3 length is 14 residues. V lost 5 bases and J 0 bases, leaving 8 bases between the germline ends. Per germline, CDR1 MGHRA and CDR2 YSYEKL.

The genes are TRBV4-1 and TRBJ1-1; 7 nucleotides align to TRBD1. CDR1 is MGHRA, CDR2 YSYEKL, per germline. This CDR3 comprises 16 residues. The V segment lost 6 bases and the J segment 3 bases; nucleotides outside the gene matches: 13. This CDR3 reads CASSLRQGGLDTEAFF. CDR3 nucleotides: TGCGCCAGCAGTCTAAGACAGGGAGGGTTGGACACTGAAGCTTTCTTT.

The chain is built from TRBV9 and TRBJ2-5; D may be TRBD1 (6 bases). The end of the DNA is better explained by TRBJ2-7, so the J call may be wrong. Germline loops: CDR1 SGDLS, CDR2 YYNGEE. The CDR3 covers 14 residues. In DNA form, the CDR3 reads TGTGCCAGCAGCCCCAGGGTACAGGGCCACGAGCAGTACTTC. Translation gives CASSPRVQGHEQYF.

This clonotype was detected a few times. The V call is TRBV29-1, the J call TRBJ2-7; 7 bases align to TRBD1. Germline lookup yields CDR1 SQVTM and CDR2 ANQGSEA. CDR3 length equals 14 residues. Germline trimming cut 4 bases from V and 2 bases from J; bases unmatched to any gene: 8. The CDR3 coding sequence is TGCAGCGTTGGAGGAAGGCAGGGGGCCTACGAGCAGTACTTC. This encodes CSVGGRQGAYEQYF.

The J gene is TRBJ2-7, the V gene TRBV28, with 7 bases aligning to TRBD1. In germline, CDR1 is MDHEN, CDR2 SYDVKM. The CDR3 length is 13 residues. V gave up 10 bases and J gave up 2 bases; unmatched junction bases: 8. CDR3 loop: CATFGTAAYEQYF. CDR3 DNA: TGTGCCACCTTCGGGACAGCAGCCTACGAGCAGTACTTC.

The gene calls are TRBV20-1 and TRBJ2-1; 7 nucleotides line up with TRBD1. CDR1 and CDR2 (germline): DFQATT, SNEGSKA (reference sequence). The V and J ends lost 0 bases and 2 bases, in that order; junction bases with no gene match: 4. The CDR3 sequence is 15 residues long. CDR3 sequence (DNA): TGCAGTGCTAGAGATCCGGGACAGACCTACAATGAGCAGTTCTTC. Amino acids: CSARDPGQTYNEQFF.

V is TRBV4-1 and J is TRBJ2-5, with unresolved D. Germline V lookup: CDR1 MGHRA, CDR2 YSYEKL. Deletions cut 1 base from V and 1 base from J, with 7 bases between. CDR3 length equals 14 residues. The DNA for the CDR3 is TGCGCCAGCAGCCAAGGATGGGCCCAAGAGACCCAGTACTTC. This translates into CASSQGWAQETQYF.

The chain uses TRBV7-9 and TRBJ2-1; 7 bases fit TRBD2. The V gene's germline CDR1 is SEHNR and CDR2 FQNEAQ (reference sequence). This CDR3 region has 15 residues. The ends lost 4 bases at V and 12 bases at J; junction bases unmatched: 15. The CDR3 loop is CASSSNRGLRAVQFF. The CDR3 DNA follows: TGTGCCAGCAGCTCCAACCGGGGACTACGCGCTGTGCAGTTCTTC.

The chain employs TRBV5-1 and TRBJ1-5; TRBD1 agrees at 7 bases. The CDR3 extends over 15 amino acids. Germline lookup yields CDR1 SGHRS and CDR2 YFSETQ. After removal of 3 bases from V and 6 bases from J, the junction contained 9 bases not matched to a gene. DNA for the CDR3: TGCGCCAGCAGCTCTGGAGACAGGGATGGTCAGCCCCAGCATTTT. Its protein is CASSSGDRDGQPQHF.

This chain connects TRBV20-1 to TRBJ2-1, with TRBD2 matching over 9 bases. The V gene end was trimmed by 3 bases and the J gene end by 2 bases; junction bases not matched to a gene: 5. Germline lookup yields CDR1 DFQATT and CDR2 SNEGSKA (reference sequence). The CDR3 is 15 amino acids. DNA of the CDR3: TGCAGTGCTAGGGATAGCGGGGGACCCTACAATGAGCAGTTCTTC. Protein sequence: CSARDSGGPYNEQFF.

In this sample, this clonotype turned up a few times. The chain combines TRBV7-2 with TRBJ2-7, with 9 positions matching TRBD1. V was clipped by 2 bases and J by 1 base; unmatched bases: 6. This CDR3 comprises 16 residues. The V gene's germline CDR1 is SGHTA and CDR2 FQGNSA. The CDR3 is CASSLLGTGLSYEQYF. The DNA for the CDR3 is TGTGCCAGCAGCTTATTGGGGACAGGGCTTTCCTACGAGCAGTACTTC.

The rearrangement joins TRBV5-5 to TRBJ2-1; no firm D call. V shed 4 bases and J shed 7 bases, with 9 bases lying between them. CDR1 and CDR2 from the germline V gene are SGHKS and YYEKEE (reference sequence). The CDR3 contains 12 residues. The CDR3 is CASSPPWNEQFF. The DNA of the CDR3 is TGTGCCAGCAGCCCCCCTTGGAATGAGCAGTTCTTC.

The genes are TRBV29-1 and TRBJ2-1, with TRBD2 identical over 8 bases. CDR3 length equals 13 residues. V trimming: 7 bases; J trimming: 2 bases; junction bases outside the gene matches: 4. Looked up from germline, CDR1 is SQVTM and CDR2 is ANQGSEA. Here the CDR3 DNA reads TGCAGCGCTGTAGCGGGGACCTACAATGAGCAGTTCTTC. Residues: CSAVAGTYNEQFF.

This rearrangement joins TRBV20-1 to TRBJ2-7; possible D gene TRBD1, 6 bases. CDR3 length: 13 residues. Trimming removed 0 bases from V and 3 bases from J, with 9 bases in between. Germline CDR1 DFQATT, CDR2 SNEGSKA (reference sequence). The CDR3 DNA reads TGCAGTGCTAGAGATACCAGGGGCTACGAGCAGTACTTC. Residues: CSARDTRGYEQYF.

This sequence joins TRBV4-3 and TRBJ2-3; D possibly corresponds to TRBD2 (6 bases). From germline, CDR1 is LGHNA and CDR2 YSLEER. With 0 bases removed from V and 4 bases from J, the gap between germline ends came to 11 bases. This CDR3 region has 15 residues. The CDR3 region has the DNA TGCGCCAGCAGCCAAGAAGGCCCGGGAGCAGATACGCAGTATTTT. This codes for CASSQEGPGADTQYF.